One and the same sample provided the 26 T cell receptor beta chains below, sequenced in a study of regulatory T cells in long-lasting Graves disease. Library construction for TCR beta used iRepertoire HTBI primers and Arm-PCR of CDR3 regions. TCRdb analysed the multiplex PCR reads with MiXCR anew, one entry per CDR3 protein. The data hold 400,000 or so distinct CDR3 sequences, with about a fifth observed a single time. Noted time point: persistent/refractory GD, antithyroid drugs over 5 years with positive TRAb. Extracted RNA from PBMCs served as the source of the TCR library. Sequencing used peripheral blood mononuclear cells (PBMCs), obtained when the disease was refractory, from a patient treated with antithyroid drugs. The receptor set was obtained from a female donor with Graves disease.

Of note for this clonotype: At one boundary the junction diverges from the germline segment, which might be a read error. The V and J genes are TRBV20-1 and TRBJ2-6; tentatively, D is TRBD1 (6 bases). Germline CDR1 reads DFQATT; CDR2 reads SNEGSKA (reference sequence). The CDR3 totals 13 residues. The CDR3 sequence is CGAQGTGANVLTF. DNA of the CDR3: TGCGGTGCCCAGGGGACTGGGGCCAACGTCCTGACTTTC.

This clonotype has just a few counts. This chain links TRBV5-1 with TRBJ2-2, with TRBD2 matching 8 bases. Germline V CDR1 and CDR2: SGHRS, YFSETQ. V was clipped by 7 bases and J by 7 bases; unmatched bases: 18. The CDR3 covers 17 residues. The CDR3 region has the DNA TGCGCCAGCCGACGGGAGGGGAGCGGCAACCTTATCGGGGAGCTGTTTTTT. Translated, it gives CASRREGSGNLIGELFF.

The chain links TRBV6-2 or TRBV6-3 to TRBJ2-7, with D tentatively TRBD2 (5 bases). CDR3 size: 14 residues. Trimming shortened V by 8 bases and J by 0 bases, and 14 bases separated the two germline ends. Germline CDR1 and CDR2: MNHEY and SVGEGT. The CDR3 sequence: CASVGRRSSYEQYF. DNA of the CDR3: TGTGCCAGCGTAGGGCGGAGGAGCTCCTACGAGCAGTACTTC.

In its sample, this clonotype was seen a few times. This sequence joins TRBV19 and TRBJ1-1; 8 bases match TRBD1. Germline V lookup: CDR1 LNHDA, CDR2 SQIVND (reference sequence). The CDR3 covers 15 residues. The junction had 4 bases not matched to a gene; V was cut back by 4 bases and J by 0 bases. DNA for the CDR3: TGTGCCAGTAGTACCGGACAGGGAATGAACACTGAAGCTTTCTTT. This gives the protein CASSTGQGMNTEAFF.

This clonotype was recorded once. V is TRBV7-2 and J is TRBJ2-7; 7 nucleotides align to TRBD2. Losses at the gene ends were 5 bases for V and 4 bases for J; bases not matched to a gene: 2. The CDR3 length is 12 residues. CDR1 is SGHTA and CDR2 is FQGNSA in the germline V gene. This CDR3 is CASSQLAYEQYF. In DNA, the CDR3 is TGTGCCAGCAGCCAACTAGCGTACGAGCAGTACTTC. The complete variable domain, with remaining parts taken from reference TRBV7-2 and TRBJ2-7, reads GAGVSQSPSNKVTEKGKDVELRCDPISGHTALYWYRQSLGQGLEFLIYFQGNSAPDKSGLPSDRFSAERTGGSVSTLTIQRTQQEDSAVYLCASSQLAYEQYFGPGTRLTVT.

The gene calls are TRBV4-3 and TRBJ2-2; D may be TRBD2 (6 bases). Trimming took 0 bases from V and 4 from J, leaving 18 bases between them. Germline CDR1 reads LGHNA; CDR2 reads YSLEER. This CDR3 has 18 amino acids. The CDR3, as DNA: TGCGCCAGCAGCCAAGAGGTGGCGGGTGGAGGGGCCACCGGGGAGCTGTTTTTT. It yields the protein CASSQEVAGGGATGELFF.

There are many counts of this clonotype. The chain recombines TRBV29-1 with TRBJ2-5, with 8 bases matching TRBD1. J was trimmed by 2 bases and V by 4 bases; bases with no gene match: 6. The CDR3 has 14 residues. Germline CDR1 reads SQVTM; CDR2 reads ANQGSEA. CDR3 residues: CSVGSGGRQETQYF. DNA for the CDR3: TGCAGCGTTGGATCAGGGGGCAGACAAGAGACCCAGTACTTC.

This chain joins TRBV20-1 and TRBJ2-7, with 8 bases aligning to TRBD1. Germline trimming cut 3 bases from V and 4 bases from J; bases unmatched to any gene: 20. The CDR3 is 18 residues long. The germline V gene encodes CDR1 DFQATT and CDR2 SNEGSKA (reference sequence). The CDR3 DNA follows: TGCAGTGCTAGGCGGACCCTTGGACAGGGAGGCGTACCTTACGAGCAGTACTTC. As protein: CSARRTLGQGGVPYEQYF.

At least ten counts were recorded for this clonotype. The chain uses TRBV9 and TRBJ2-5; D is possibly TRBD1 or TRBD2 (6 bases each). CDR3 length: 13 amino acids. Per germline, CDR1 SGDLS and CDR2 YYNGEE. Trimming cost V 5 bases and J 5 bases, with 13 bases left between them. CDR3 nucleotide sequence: TGTGCCAGCAGTGGGGGGCCCGCTGAGACCCAGTACTTC. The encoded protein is CASSGGPAETQYF.

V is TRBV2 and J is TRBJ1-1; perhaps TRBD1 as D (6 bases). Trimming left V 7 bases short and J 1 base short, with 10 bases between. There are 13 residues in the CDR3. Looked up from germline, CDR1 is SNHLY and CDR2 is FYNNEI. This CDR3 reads CASNRDPNTEAFF. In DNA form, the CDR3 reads TGTGCCAGCAACAGGGACCCGAACACTGAAGCTTTCTTT.

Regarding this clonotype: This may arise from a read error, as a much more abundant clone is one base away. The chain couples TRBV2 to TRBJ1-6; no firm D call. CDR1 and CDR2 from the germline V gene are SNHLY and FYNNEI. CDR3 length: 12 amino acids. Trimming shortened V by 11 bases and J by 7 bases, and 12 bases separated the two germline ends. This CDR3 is CAGRWVNSPLHF. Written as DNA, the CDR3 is TGTGCCGGCCGGTGGGTGAATTCACCCCTCCACTTT. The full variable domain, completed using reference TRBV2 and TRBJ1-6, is EPEVTQTPSHQVTQMGQEVILRCVPISNHLYFYWYRQILGQKVEFLVSFYNNEISEKSEIFDDQFSVERPDGSNFTLKIRSTKLEDSAMYFCAGRWVNSPLHFGNGTRLTVT.

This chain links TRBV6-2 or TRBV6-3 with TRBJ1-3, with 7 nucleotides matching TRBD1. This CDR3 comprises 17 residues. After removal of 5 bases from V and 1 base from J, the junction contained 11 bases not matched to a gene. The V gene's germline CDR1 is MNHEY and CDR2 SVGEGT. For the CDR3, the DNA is TGTGCCAGCAGTCCATCCGCGGGACAGCGATCTGGAAACACCATATATTTT. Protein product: CASSPSAGQRSGNTIYF.

CDR3 sequence reads: CASSFAEVEAFF. The DNA of the CDR3 is TGTGCCAGCAGCTTCGCCGAGGTTGAAGCTTTCTTT. The rearrangement joins TRBV7-9 to TRBJ1-1; D is ambiguous. Per germline, CDR1 SEHNR and CDR2 FQNEAQ (reference sequence). V lost 3 bases to trimming and J lost 7 bases, with 9 bases between them. The CDR3 loop spans 12 amino acids.

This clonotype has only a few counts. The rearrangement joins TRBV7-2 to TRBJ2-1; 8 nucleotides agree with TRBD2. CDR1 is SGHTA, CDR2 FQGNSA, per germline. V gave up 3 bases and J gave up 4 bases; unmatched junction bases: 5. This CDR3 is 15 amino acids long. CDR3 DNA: TGTGCCAGCAGCTTGACTAGCGAGCTTTACAATGAGCAGTTCTTC. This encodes CASSLTSELYNEQFF.

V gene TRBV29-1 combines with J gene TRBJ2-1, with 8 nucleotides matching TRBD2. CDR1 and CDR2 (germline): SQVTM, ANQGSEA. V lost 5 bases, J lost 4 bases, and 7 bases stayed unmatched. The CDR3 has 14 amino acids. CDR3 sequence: CSVFETSVYNEQFF. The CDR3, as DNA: TGCAGCGTTTTTGAGACTAGCGTATACAATGAGCAGTTCTTC.

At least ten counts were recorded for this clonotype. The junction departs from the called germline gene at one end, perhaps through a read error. CDR3 DNA: TGCAGTGCTGGAGAGGATGAACTCTCTCAAGAGACCCAGTACTTC. Its translation is CSAGEDELSQETQYF. V is TRBV20-1 and J is TRBJ2-5; no clear D gene. From germline, CDR1 is DFQATT and CDR2 SNEGSKA (reference sequence). CDR3 length equals 15 residues.

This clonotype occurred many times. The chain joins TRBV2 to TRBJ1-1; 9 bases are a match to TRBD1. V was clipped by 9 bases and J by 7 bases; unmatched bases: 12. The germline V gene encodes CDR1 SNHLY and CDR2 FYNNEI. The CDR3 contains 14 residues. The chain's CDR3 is CASDPGTGPFEAFF. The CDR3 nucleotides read TGTGCCAGTGACCCCGGGACAGGGCCTTTTGAAGCTTTCTTT.

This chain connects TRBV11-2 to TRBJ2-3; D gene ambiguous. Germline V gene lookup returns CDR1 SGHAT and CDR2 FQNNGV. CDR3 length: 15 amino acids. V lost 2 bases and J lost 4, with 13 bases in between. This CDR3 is CASSLSGHFPDTQYF. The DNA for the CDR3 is TGTGCCAGCAGCTTATCGGGTCATTTCCCAGATACGCAGTATTTT.

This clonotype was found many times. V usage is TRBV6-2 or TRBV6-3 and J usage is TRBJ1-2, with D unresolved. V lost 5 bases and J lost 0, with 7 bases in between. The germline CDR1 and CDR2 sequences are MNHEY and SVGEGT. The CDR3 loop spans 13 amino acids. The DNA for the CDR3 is TGTGCCAGCAGTGAAAGAGCTAACTATGGCTACACCTTC. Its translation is CASSERANYGYTF.

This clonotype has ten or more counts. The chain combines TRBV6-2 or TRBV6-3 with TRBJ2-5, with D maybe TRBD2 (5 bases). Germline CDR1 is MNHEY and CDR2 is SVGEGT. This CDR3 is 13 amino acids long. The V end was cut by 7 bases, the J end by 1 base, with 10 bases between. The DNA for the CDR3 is TGTGCCAGCAACGGGGTGACCCAAGAGACCCAGTACTTC. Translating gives CASNGVTQETQYF.

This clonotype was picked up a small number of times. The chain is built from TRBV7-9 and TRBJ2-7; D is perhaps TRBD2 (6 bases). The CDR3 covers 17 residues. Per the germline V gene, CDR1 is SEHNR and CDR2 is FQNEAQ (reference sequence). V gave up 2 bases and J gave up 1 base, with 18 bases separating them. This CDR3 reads CASSLTSVGLRSYEQYF. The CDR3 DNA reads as TGTGCCAGCAGCTTAACGTCAGTGGGACTGCGATCCTACGAGCAGTACTTC.

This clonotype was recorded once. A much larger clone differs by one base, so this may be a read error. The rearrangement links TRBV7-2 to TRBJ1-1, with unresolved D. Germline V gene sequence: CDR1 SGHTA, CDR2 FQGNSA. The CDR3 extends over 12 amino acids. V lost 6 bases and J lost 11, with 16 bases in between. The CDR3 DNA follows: TGTGCCAGCAGTTCAGACGGCAGCGACGCTTTCTTT. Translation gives CASSSDGSDAFF.

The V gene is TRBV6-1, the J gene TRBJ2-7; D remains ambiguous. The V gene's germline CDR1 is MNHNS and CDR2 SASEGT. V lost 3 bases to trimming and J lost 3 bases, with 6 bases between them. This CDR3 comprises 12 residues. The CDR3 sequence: CASSDWGYEQYF. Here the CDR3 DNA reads TGTGCCAGCAGTGATTGGGGCTACGAGCAGTACTTC.

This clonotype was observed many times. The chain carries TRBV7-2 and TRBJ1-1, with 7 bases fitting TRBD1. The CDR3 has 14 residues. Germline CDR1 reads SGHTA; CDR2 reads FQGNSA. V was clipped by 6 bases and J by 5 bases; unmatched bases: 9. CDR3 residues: CASSQGGARTEAFF. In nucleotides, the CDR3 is TGTGCCAGCAGTCAAGGGGGCGCGAGGACTGAAGCTTTCTTT.

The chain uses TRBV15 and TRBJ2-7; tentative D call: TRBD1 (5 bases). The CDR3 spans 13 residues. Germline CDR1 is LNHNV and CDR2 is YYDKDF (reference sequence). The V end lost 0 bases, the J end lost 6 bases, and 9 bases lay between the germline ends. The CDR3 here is CATSRDQGTEQYF. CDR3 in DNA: TGTGCCACCAGCAGAGATCAGGGTACCGAGCAGTACTTC.

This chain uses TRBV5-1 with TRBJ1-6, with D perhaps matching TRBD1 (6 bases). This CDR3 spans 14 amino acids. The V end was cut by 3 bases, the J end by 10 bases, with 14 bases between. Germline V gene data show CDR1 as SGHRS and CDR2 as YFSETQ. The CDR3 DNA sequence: TGCGCCAGCAGCTATGAACAGGGAAGCTCACCCCTCCACTTT. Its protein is CASSYEQGSSPLHF.